The 14 T cell receptor beta chains in this list originate from one sample, sequenced in a study of blood T cells in healthy people across ages. Alongside a J-beta primer mix, a sample-barcoded 5' primer served in a second PCR lasting roughly 7 to 12 cycles. One entry per CDR3 protein results from TCRdb running MiXCR on the 5' RACE reads. The sample lists about 380,000 distinct CDR3 sequences, more than 45% seen once, with over 40% in the top ten. The specimen was blood. The receptors were gathered from a man aged 55 to 70 in good health.

The count of this clonotype is one. The rearrangement joins TRBV4-3 to TRBJ2-5; D unresolved. CDR3 length: 15 residues. Trimming removed 1 base at V and 5 bases at J, with 14 bases between. Germline CDR1 and CDR2: LGHNA and YSLEER. This CDR3 reads CASSQGTAFGETQYF. As DNA, the CDR3 is TGCGCCAGCAGCCAAGGAACGGCATTCGGCGAGACCCAGTACTTC.

The chain employs TRBV20-1 and TRBJ2-1; D uncertain. The CDR3 is made up of 16 amino acids. Germline V gives CDR1 DFQATT, CDR2 SNEGSKA (reference sequence). V dropped 0 bases and J dropped 0 bases, with 12 bases sitting between them. CDR3 sequence reads: CSARDLLTSSYNEQFF. In nucleotides, the CDR3 is TGCAGTGCTAGAGATCTACTGACGAGCTCCTACAATGAGCAGTTCTTC.

This chain links TRBV20-1 with TRBJ1-2, with a tentative D call TRBD1 (5 bases). CDR1 and CDR2 from the germline V gene are DFQATT and SNEGSKA (reference sequence). The CDR3 spans 12 residues. The CDR3 loop is CSPAGLNYGYTF. In DNA form, the CDR3 reads TGCAGCCCCGCGGGGCTGAACTATGGCTACACCTTC.

This clonotype was observed a handful of times. V gene TRBV20-1 combines with J gene TRBJ2-7, with TRBD2 as a possible D gene (7 bases). The CDR3 contains 13 residues. Germline assignment: CDR1 DFQATT and CDR2 SNEGSKA (reference sequence). V was pared by 4 bases and J by 3 bases, with 13 bases between. CDR3 DNA: TGCAGTGCTAACAGGGAGGGAGGCTACGAGCAGTACTTC. Its translation: CSANREGGYEQYF.

This clonotype was observed at least ten times. The chain is built from TRBV7-6 and TRBJ2-5; either TRBD1 or TRBD2 may fit D (6 bases each). V was pared by 1 base and J by 2 bases, with 23 bases between. CDR3 length equals 19 residues. Germline V lookup: CDR1 SGHVS, CDR2 FNYEAQ. CDR3 DNA: TGTGCCAGCAGCTTAGGACCGGGGACCGCCGGGGGCATGCAAGAGACCCAGTACTTC. Translation gives CASSLGPGTAGGMQETQYF.

This CDR3 is CSARDRGGIETQYF. CDR3 in DNA: TGCAGTGCTAGAGATCGTGGAGGAATTGAGACCCAGTACTTC. The chain joins TRBV20-1 to TRBJ2-5; weak D call: TRBD2 (5 bases). Trimming pared 0 bases from V and 5 bases from J, leaving 13 bases between. Germline CDR1 reads DFQATT; CDR2 reads SNEGSKA (reference sequence). The CDR3 covers 14 residues.

The rearrangement links TRBV29-1 to TRBJ1-4; a possible D gene is TRBD1 (6 bases). The length of the CDR3 is 13 residues. The germline gives CDR1 SQVTM, CDR2 ANQGSEA. With 7 bases removed from V and 4 bases from J, the gap between germline ends came to 13 bases. CDR3 loop: CSALWGRNEKLFF. For the CDR3, the DNA is TGCAGCGCCCTGTGGGGGCGTAATGAAAAACTGTTTTTT.

This clonotype was picked up a small number of times. The junction shows a germline mismatch at one end, possibly a read error. The V gene is TRBV5-6, the J gene TRBJ2-5; D is unresolved. There are 15 residues in the CDR3. Germline V gives CDR1 SGHDT, CDR2 YYEEEE. The CDR3 region has the DNA TGTGCCAGCAGCCTAACCTTCCAAGTCCAAGAGACTCAGTACTTC. Protein sequence: CASSLTFQVQETQYF.

This clonotype was observed a handful of times. This chain joins TRBV7-8 and TRBJ2-1; 12 bases align to TRBD1. The CDR3 has 15 amino acids. With V trimmed by 5 bases and J by 9 bases, 8 bases remained unmatched. Germline lookup yields CDR1 SGHVS and CDR2 FQNEAQ. The CDR3 sequence: CASSPRDRGRSEQFF. CDR3 in DNA: TGTGCCAGCAGCCCTCGGGACAGGGGGCGCAGTGAGCAGTTCTTC.

V gene TRBV6-1 combines with J gene TRBJ2-3; 8 bases are shared with TRBD1. J gave up 2 bases and V 5 bases, and 9 bases lay outside the gene matches. The CDR3 has 16 residues. Per the germline V gene, CDR1 is MNHNS and CDR2 is SASEGT. CDR3 region: CASSPTGVSFTDTQYF. The CDR3 nucleotides read TGTGCCAGCAGTCCGACAGGGGTTTCCTTCACAGATACGCAGTATTTT.

The sample holds a few counts of this clonotype. The genes are TRBV6-2 or TRBV6-3 and TRBJ2-5, with D uncertain. In germline, CDR1 is MNHEY, CDR2 SVGEGT. Deletions cut 5 bases from V and 2 bases from J, with 12 bases between. The CDR3 totals 14 residues. The DNA for the CDR3 is TGTGCCAGCAGTCCGACGGGCCGGCAAGAGACCCAGTACTTC. Its translation: CASSPTGRQETQYF.

The J gene is TRBJ2-1, the V gene TRBV20-1; 11 bases line up with TRBD2. The CDR3 sequence is 14 residues long. Germline loops: CDR1 DFQATT, CDR2 SNEGSKA (reference sequence). Trimming cost V 7 bases and J 6 bases; bases outside gene matches: 8. CDR3 bases: TGCAGTGTTAAGGGGGGACTAGCGGTCAATGAGCAGTTCTTC. Translation: CSVKGGLAVNEQFF.

The V and J genes are TRBV7-2 and TRBJ2-5; possibly TRBD1 or TRBD2 for D (5 bases each). CDR3 size: 15 residues. The V end lost 0 bases, the J end lost 5 bases, and 13 bases lay between the germline ends. Germline-derived CDR1 and CDR2 are SGHTA and FQGNSA. CDR3 in amino acids: CASSLARVRQETQYF. Here the CDR3 DNA reads TGTGCCAGCAGCTTAGCGCGGGTTAGACAGGAGACCCAGTACTTC.

This clonotype was seen a handful of times. V gene TRBV20-1 combines with J gene TRBJ2-5, with D unclear. V lost 3 bases, J lost 4 bases, and 9 bases lay in between. The CDR3 has 12 amino acids. Germline loops: CDR1 DFQATT, CDR2 SNEGSKA (reference sequence). In DNA form, the CDR3 reads TGCAGTGCTAGCCCCACCAGAGAGACCCAGTACTTC. Its translation: CSASPTRETQYF.